This TCR beta chain comes out of a study of T cell responses to AZD1222 COVID-19 vaccine. The data were produced by immunoSEQ multiplex PCR, yet TCRdb's version contains in-frame clones alone and is incomplete. There are roughly 150,000 clones in the sample; about nine tenths occur only once, and roughly 3.3% lies in the top ten. The count of this clone is one. This TCR was recovered from an adult who received the AZD1222 COVID-19 vaccine. The sample was peripheral blood, taken 28 days after the second AZD1222 dose.

The CDR3 DNA sequence: TGTGCCAGCAGCCAAGGGGTGGCGACTAACTATGGCTACACCTTC. Translating it yields CASSQGVATNYGYTF. This sequence joins TRBV4-2 and TRBJ1-2; D gene ambiguous. CDR3 length equals 15 residues. V was pared by 1 base and J by 0 bases, with 9 bases between. The germline V gene has CDR1 LGHNA and CDR2 YNFKEQ.